What follows are 18 T cell receptor beta chains derived from one specimen sequenced in a study of T cells in localized non-small cell lung cancer. Only in-frame clones appear in the TCRdb table, and some are missing; sequencing was by immunoSEQ multiplex PCR. The data contain 30,000 to 35,000 clones, just over 90% of them seen just once; the ten biggest clones take up around 8%. Sequencing was performed on peripheral blood, taken before any cancer treatment. These receptors originate from a female donor of 60 years or more with stage I lung adenocarcinoma.

The chain is built from TRBV11-2 and TRBJ2-1, with 11 bases fitting TRBD2. After removal of 3 bases from V and 3 bases from J, the junction contained 7 bases not matched to a gene. Germline CDR1 is SGHAT and CDR2 is FQNNGV. CDR3 length equals 17 residues. CDR3 nucleotides: TGTGCCAGCAGCTTTTTAACTAGCGGGAGTTACTACAATGAGCAGTTCTTC. This sequence encodes CASSFLTSGSYYNEQFF.

The chain has TRBV30 and TRBJ1-2; possible D gene TRBD1, 6 bases. Between the trimmed V and J ends, which lost 0 bases and 6 bases, there was a span of 11 bases. Germline-derived CDR1 and CDR2 are GTSNPN and SVGIG (reference sequence). CDR3 size: 13 residues. CDR3: CAWSVIQGNGYTF. In DNA, the CDR3 is TGTGCCTGGAGTGTAATACAGGGAAATGGCTACACCTTC.

The chain joins TRBV16 to TRBJ1-1; D gene unclear. The length of the CDR3 is 15 residues. The germline gives CDR1 KGHSY, CDR2 FQNENV. V was shortened by 4 bases and J by 5 bases, with 17 bases between the two germline ends. CDR3 residues: CASSPMSERRTEAFF. The CDR3 DNA reads TGTGCCAGCAGCCCAATGTCAGAACGGCGGACTGAAGCTTTCTTT.

This clone was recorded once. V usage is TRBV11-1 and J usage is TRBJ2-7, with 13 positions matching TRBD2. The germline V gene has CDR1 SGHAT and CDR2 FQDESV (reference sequence). V dropped 5 bases and J dropped 6; count of bases not matched to a gene: 7. This CDR3 is 15 amino acids long. CDR3 loop: CASSVLAGGQSEQYV. CDR3 coding DNA: TGTGCCAGCAGCGTACTAGCGGGAGGGCAGTCCGAGCAGTACGTC.

The chain carries TRBV6-5 and TRBJ2-5; D is perhaps TRBD2 (6 bases). Trimming left V 2 bases short and J 3 bases short, with 16 bases between. This CDR3 region has 16 residues. Germline V gene data show CDR1 as MNHEY and CDR2 as SVGAGI. CDR3 loop: CASSYHPLAFKETQYF. For the CDR3, the DNA is TGTGCCAGCAGTTACCACCCACTAGCCTTTAAAGAGACCCAGTACTTC.

The chain combines TRBV7-2 with TRBJ2-3, with 7 bases aligning to TRBD1. Trimming at V came to 4 bases and at J to 5 bases, leaving 3 bases not matched to a gene. CDR1 SGHTA and CDR2 FQGNSA come from the germline V gene. The CDR3 consists of 13 residues. The CDR3 coding sequence is TGTGCCAGCAGCTCCAACAGGGGAGATACGCAGTATTTT. Protein: CASSSNRGDTQYF. Complete variable domain (other parts from reference TRBV7-2 and TRBJ2-3): GAGVSQSPSNKVTEKGKDVELRCDPISGHTALYWYRQSLGQGLEFLIYFQGNSAPDKSGLPSDRFSAERTGGSVSTLTIQRTQQEDSAVYLCASSSNRGDTQYFGPGTRLTVL.

This clone was seen a single time. The chain recombines TRBV5-1 with TRBJ2-7; D is ambiguous. Germline V gives CDR1 SGHRS, CDR2 YFSETQ. This CDR3 has 13 residues. Trimming took 4 bases from V and 0 from J, leaving 8 bases between them. The CDR3 coding sequence is TGCGCCAGCAGCCTGGACGGCTCCTACGAGCAGTACGTC. Residues: CASSLDGSYEQYV.

The gene calls are TRBV5-1 and TRBJ2-3; a possible D gene is TRBD2 (5 bases). V lost 4 bases and J 2 bases, leaving 14 bases between the germline ends. Germline CDR1 reads SGHRS; CDR2 reads YFSETQ. This CDR3 region has 15 residues. The CDR3, as DNA: TGCGCCAGCAGCCTAAGCGGACTCAACACAGATACGCAGTATTTT. Residues: CASSLSGLNTDTQYF.

This clone has just one count. The CDR3 DNA reads as TGTGCCAGCAGTTACTTGAGGGACCGATCCTATGGCTACACCTTC. The encoded protein is CASSYLRDRSYGYTF. The chain recombines TRBV6-5 with TRBJ1-2, with D tentatively TRBD1 (5 bases). Germline assignment: CDR1 MNHEY and CDR2 SVGAGI. V was shortened by 1 base and J by 4 bases, with 13 bases between the two germline ends. CDR3 length: 15 residues.

The chain links TRBV28 to TRBJ1-2; D is unclear. Germline CDR1 and CDR2: MDHEN and SYDVKM. This CDR3 spans 15 amino acids. Trimming stripped 5 bases from V and 4 bases from J, with 17 bases between. DNA for the CDR3: TGTGCCAGCAGTCCGCCCTGGAGGGATCCCTATGGCTACACCTTC. This encodes CASSPPWRDPYGYTF.

J is TRBJ1-2 and V is TRBV15; no definite D call. CDR1 and CDR2 (germline): LNHNV, YYDKDF (reference sequence). V was trimmed by 0 bases and J by 4 bases, leaving 12 bases between them. The CDR3 contains 15 residues. CDR3 residues: CATSRDRTVFYGYTF. For the CDR3, the DNA is TGTGCCACCAGCAGAGATCGCACCGTTTTCTATGGCTACACCTTC.

This clone was recorded only once. Here the CDR3 reads CASSTRFPRGEGDGYTF. The CDR3 coding sequence is TGTGCCAGTAGTACCAGGTTCCCACGGGGCGAAGGAGATGGCTACACCTTC. The rearrangement uses TRBV19 and TRBJ1-2, with D possibly matching TRBD1 (5 bases). V was cut by 4 bases and J by 6 bases, with 24 bases left in between. There are 17 residues in the CDR3. Germline-derived CDR1 and CDR2 are LNHDA and SQIVND (reference sequence).

J is TRBJ1-2 and V is TRBV19; 7 positions agree with TRBD1. This CDR3 comprises 15 residues. J was trimmed by 7 bases and V by 5 bases; bases with no gene match: 13. CDR1 and CDR2 (germline): LNHDA, SQIVND (reference sequence). Written as DNA, the CDR3 is TGTGCCAGTAGTTCCCCGACAGGGATGATACGTGGCTACACCTTC. The encoded protein is CASSSPTGMIRGYTF. The full variable domain, completed using reference TRBV19 and TRBJ1-2, is DGGITQSPKYLFRKEGQNVTLSCEQNLNHDAMYWYRQDPGQGLRLIYYSQIVNDFQKGDIAEGYSVSREKKESFPLTVTSAQKNPTAFYLCASSSPTGMIRGYTFGSGTRLTVV.

This chain links TRBV5-1 with TRBJ1-1; 8 bases are shared with TRBD1. The germline CDR1 and CDR2 sequences are SGHRS and YFSETQ. The CDR3 is 14 amino acids. V lost 9 bases, J lost 0 bases, and 7 bases stayed unmatched. CDR3 amino acids: CATGTGYLNTEAFF. CDR3 in DNA: TGCGCCACCGGGACAGGCTACCTGAACACTGAAGCTTTCTTT.

The V gene is TRBV19, the J gene TRBJ2-3; 12 bases are a match to TRBD2. CDR1 LNHDA and CDR2 SQIVND come from the germline V gene (reference sequence). V was pared by 5 bases and J by 4 bases, with 7 bases of the junction left unmatched. The CDR3 loop spans 16 amino acids. The CDR3 region is CASSHRLAGESDTQYF. The CDR3 nucleotides are TGTGCCAGTAGTCATAGACTAGCGGGAGAGTCAGATACGCAGTATTTT.

The genes are TRBV7-2 and TRBJ2-5; 7 bases fit TRBD1. The trim removed 0 bases at V and 5 bases at J, leaving 3 bases unmatched. Germline V gives CDR1 SGHTA, CDR2 FQGNSA. CDR3 length: 14 amino acids. The CDR3 spells CASSLADRSETQYF. CDR3 nucleotides: TGTGCCAGCAGCTTAGCGGACAGGTCGGAGACCCAGTACTTC.

This chain links TRBV5-1 with TRBJ2-1; TRBD1 might be the D (6 bases). Germline V gene lookup returns CDR1 SGHRS and CDR2 YFSETQ. The CDR3 spans 15 residues. V lost 0 bases, J lost 0 bases, and 7 bases lay in between. The CDR3 spells CASSLEGGSYNEQFF. The DNA for the CDR3 is TGCGCCAGCAGCTTGGAAGGGGGCTCCTACAATGAGCAGTTCTTC.

The V gene is TRBV5-1, the J gene TRBJ2-7, with 15 positions matching TRBD2. J lost 1 base, V lost 4 bases, and 3 bases had no gene match. The CDR3 extends over 16 amino acids. Germline V gene data show CDR1 as SGHRS and CDR2 as YFSETQ. Here the CDR3 reads CASSRTSGGVSYEQYF. Here the CDR3 DNA reads TGCGCCAGCAGCAGGACTAGCGGGGGGGTTTCCTACGAGCAGTACTTC.